The TCR beta chain under discussion was sequenced for a study of blood T cells in healthy people across ages (dated by TCRdb to between 2014 and 2016). With respect to the entire study: Template switching captured roughly one uniquely barcoded TCR beta cDNA molecule per two T cells in model experiments. The study measured age-related changes in TCR beta repertoire diversity using deep sequencing normalized with unique cDNA molecular identifiers. The donors were divided into four age groups: young (average roughly 15 years), middle-aged (roughly 42), aged (approximately 64) and long-lived (around 87). Donors of different ages were randomly distributed across sequencing lanes to avoid experimental bias. The study analyzed two additional independent replicas of 1 million unique cDNA reads from the same blood draw for two donors, one aged 18 to 30 and one aged 80 or older. Summary of the overall study and its limitations: Compared with the aged group, the long-lived group had more naive CD4+ T cells, fewer expanded clones and increased TCR diversity, suggesting age selection. Because the CMV infection status of the donors was unknown, age-related changes in expanded clonotypes may potentially have been confounded. Estimates of total diversity based on one million sequenced T cells were regarded as lower bounds and as underestimates. As age increased, observed TCR beta diversity per million T cells dropped in a roughly linear way, and a significant reduction was already evident by age about 40. Since profiling was done on bulk unsorted PBMCs, naive and antigen-experienced compartments could not be conclusively compared. Observed TCR beta diversity correlated strongly with the percentage of naive T cells measured by flow cytometry.

Concerning this clonotype: Its antigen target is currently unknown. Base qualities are not at hand, and no much larger clone is one base apart.

The roughly 39 donors, aged about 6 to 100 years, were systemically healthy Caucasian individuals from Russia. Each donor gave roughly 11 milliliters of peripheral blood, drawn into EDTA-treated Vacutainer tubes. Ficoll-Paque density-gradient centrifugation was used to isolate PBMCs, with at least 7 million obtained per sample. Trizol reagent was used to extract total RNA from PBMCs, with at least 5 micrograms per sample. Naive CD45RAhigh/CD27high T cell percentages were measured by flow cytometry on a PBMC aliquot from every donor. The protocol used for the library was 5' RACE. Sequencer: Illumina HiSeq 2500. A second 7 to 11 cycle PCR used a sample-barcoded 5' primer and a J-beta primer mix. Each TCR beta cDNA molecule received a unique molecular identifier from a template-switch 5' adaptor carrying 12 random nucleotides. Each sample yielded at least 2.5 million CDR3-containing paired-end reads. All of the RNA was converted into first-strand cDNA using the Mint cDNA synthesis kit, with a TRBC-specific oligonucleotide serving as the primer. After uracil-DNA glycosylase treatment, a first 18-cycle PCR used universal primers M1SS and BC2_uni_R on all cDNA. As for how the authors treated the data: For normalization, 1 million high-quality reads were randomly selected from each sample, with every read carrying a distinct molecular identifier. Instead of being binned into consensus sequences, reads with shared molecular identifiers were discarded. MiTCR, set to a Q25 quality threshold and the strictest error-elimination algorithm, was used for CDR3 identification, clonotype clustering and error correction. A nonparametric unseen species model with Euler transformation was used to estimate a lower bound on total TCR beta diversity. The raw public reads went through TCRdb reprocessing: fastp at Q25, MiXCR clone calling, in-frame beta chains kept. Records with the same CDR3 protein are collapsed into one entry carrying the most frequent genes and DNA. In this record, the V and J calls reflect TCRdb's handling and not the investigators' own analysis. The sample contains about 1.7 million distinct CDR3 sequences, roughly 27% of them found a single time. The ten largest clones capture less than 9.5% of the sample.

Trimming takes 0 bases off V and 0 bases off J; junction bases not matched to a gene: 6. The CDR3 covers 17 residues, taking in both the cysteine and the phenylalanine. Just CDR3 DNA is preserved here, 51 bases in frame from base 1. CDR1 and CDR2 (MGHRA, YSYEKL) derive from the germline V gene. Sequencing was done on a sample of blood. This clonotype was sampled from a woman aged 25 to 39 in good health. The chain links TRBV4-1 with TRBJ2-3; 7 central bases correspond to TRBD2. This receptor carries the CDR3 CASSQDRSGESTDTQYF. The bases read TGCGCCAGCAGCCAAGATCGGAGCGGGGAAAGCACAGATACGCAGTATTTT.